Below, 28 T cell receptor beta chains from the same sample are listed, as sequenced in a study of T cell responses to AZD1222 COVID-19 vaccine (TCRdb year 2021). Sample time point, as interpreted from the label and publication: baseline before first vaccination. The library came from the immunoSEQ multiplex PCR assay. TCRdb mirrors the immuneACCESS table, restricted to in-frame sequences. Some clones are absent from its copies; in checked studies, under half trace to an unresolved V gene, and the reason for the others is unknown. Within this sample are 84,000 or so clones, with roughly nine tenths of them counted one time only. In total, the top ten clones hold approximately 1.6% of the sample. Sequenced material: peripheral blood, taken on day 0 of AZD1222 vaccination. The receptor source for this set is an adult in good health.

The chain links TRBV25-1 to TRBJ1-2, with D possibly being TRBD1 (6 bases). Germline V gene sequence: CDR1 MGHDK, CDR2 SYGVNS. The CDR3 loop spans 15 amino acids. V dropped 7 bases and J dropped 4 bases, with 19 bases sitting between them. The CDR3 DNA sequence: TGTGCCAGCAAGGGGGAAAGGGCCCCGGGCTATGGCTACACCTTC. It specifies CASKGERAPGYGYTF.

The CDR3 protein is CASSLGIGNGYTF. CDR3 sequence (DNA): TGTGCCAGCAGCTTAGGAATAGGGAATGGCTACACCTTC. The V and J genes are TRBV7-9 and TRBJ1-2; D not resolved. The CDR3 is 13 residues long. V shed 1 base and J shed 6 bases, with 9 bases lying between them. The V gene's germline CDR1 is SEHNR and CDR2 FQNEAQ (reference sequence).

The V and J genes are TRBV11-2 and TRBJ2-7; 10 bases line up with TRBD2. V trimming: 2 bases; J trimming: 5 bases; junction bases outside the gene matches: 6. The germline gives CDR1 SGHAT, CDR2 FQNNGV. CDR3 size: 15 residues. The CDR3 nucleotides read TGTGCCAGCAGCTTATCTCTAGCGGGAGCGCACGAGCAGTACTTC. This sequence encodes CASSLSLAGAHEQYF.

V gene TRBV9 combines with J gene TRBJ2-7, with D perhaps TRBD2 (6 bases). V was shortened by 5 bases and J by 2 bases, with 14 bases between the two germline ends. The germline CDR1 and CDR2 sequences are SGDLS and YYNGEE. The CDR3 extends over 14 amino acids. The CDR3 DNA follows: TGTGCCAGCAGTGCTGGAGGGGCGACCTACGAGCAGTACTTC. Residues: CASSAGGATYEQYF.

The J gene is TRBJ1-4, the V gene TRBV2; D is ambiguous. Germline loops: CDR1 SNHLY, CDR2 FYNNEI. Trimming pared 2 bases from V and 8 bases from J, leaving 3 bases between. The CDR3 totals 11 residues. The CDR3 bases are TGTGCCAGCAGTGAAAACGAAAAACTGTTTTTT. Amino acid sequence: CASSENEKLFF.

The chain employs TRBV28 and TRBJ2-1; 8 bases are shared with TRBD1. With V trimmed by 6 bases and J by 4 bases, 8 bases remained unmatched. The germline gives CDR1 MDHEN, CDR2 SYDVKM. The length of the CDR3 is 15 residues. This CDR3 reads CASRRPGQAYNEQFF. The DNA of the CDR3 is TGTGCCAGCAGACGGCCGGGACAGGCATACAATGAGCAGTTCTTC. Combining the CDR3 with reference TRBV28 and TRBJ2-1 gives the whole variable domain DVKVTQSSRYLVKRTGEKVFLECVQDMDHENMFWYRQDPGLGLRLIYFSYDVKMKEKGDIPEGYSVSREKKERFSLILESASTNQTSMYLCASRRPGQAYNEQFFGPGTRLTVL.

This clone was detected once. The rearrangement uses TRBV14 and TRBJ2-5, with 13 bases fitting TRBD2. The CDR3 is 16 residues long. With 6 bases clipped from V and 4 bases from J, the junction kept 8 bases outside the gene matches. The germline gives CDR1 SGHDN, CDR2 FVKESK. The CDR3 DNA follows: TGTGCCAGCAGTCCCGGACTAGCGGGAGCGGGAGAGACCCAGTACTTC. Translating it yields CASSPGLAGAGETQYF.

This chain links TRBV19 with TRBJ2-7; the D gene is possibly TRBD1 (6 bases). Trimming shortened V by 4 bases and J by 5 bases, and 18 bases separated the two germline ends. CDR3 length: 15 amino acids. CDR1 is LNHDA and CDR2 is SQIVND in the germline V gene (reference sequence). CDR3 in DNA: TGTGCCAGTAGTAACGGGCAGCCAGGGGCCGACGAGCAGTACTTC. Translated: CASSNGQPGADEQYF.

The chain carries TRBV3-1 (or the pseudogene TRBV3-2) and TRBJ2-7, with 7 bases lining up with TRBD1. The V gene's germline CDR1 is LGHDT and CDR2 YNNKEL (reference sequence). V lost 7 bases, J lost 0 bases, and 6 bases stayed unmatched. The CDR3 length is 14 residues. CDR3 nucleotide sequence: TGTGCCAGCACCTACGGGACAGACTCCTACGAGCAGTACTTC. Protein sequence: CASTYGTDSYEQYF.

V is TRBV11-2 and J is TRBJ2-3; 7 bases fit TRBD2. After removal of 7 bases from V and 0 bases from J, the junction contained 7 bases not matched to a gene. The CDR3 loop spans 15 amino acids. Germline V gene data show CDR1 as SGHAT and CDR2 as FQNNGV. The CDR3 DNA is TGTGCCAGCAACCGACTAGCCGAGAGCACAGATACGCAGTATTTT. Its protein is CASNRLAESTDTQYF.

The chain links TRBV24-1 to TRBJ2-1; possible D gene TRBD2, 6 bases. The CDR3 covers 15 residues. The germline V gene has CDR1 KGHDR and CDR2 SFDVKD. Trimming removed 7 bases from V and 5 bases from J, with 17 bases in between. In DNA form, the CDR3 reads TGTGCCACCAGGGGGGGTTGCTTACCAAACAATGAGCAGTTCTTC. This sequence encodes CATRGGCLPNNEQFF.

The genes are TRBV2 and TRBJ2-3; TRBD2 agrees at 8 bases. The germline V gene has CDR1 SNHLY and CDR2 FYNNEI. The CDR3 totals 15 residues. V lost 6 bases, J lost 3 bases, and 8 bases stayed unmatched. The CDR3 sequence: CASRGVKRETDTQYF. The CDR3 DNA reads as TGTGCCAGCAGGGGGGTAAAGCGGGAGACAGATACGCAGTATTTT.

The J gene is TRBJ1-2, the V gene TRBV11-2; no definite D call. The length of the CDR3 is 15 residues. Germline CDR1 reads SGHAT; CDR2 reads FQNNGV. The V end lost 1 base, the J end lost 5 bases, and 14 bases lay between the germline ends. CDR3 coding DNA: TGTGCCAGCAGCTTAGGCCCTCAGAGACTTTATGGCTACACCTTC. Its protein is CASSLGPQRLYGYTF.

This sequence joins TRBV19 and TRBJ1-1, with no clear D. V gave up 4 bases and J gave up 1 base, with 10 bases separating them. Germline-derived CDR1 and CDR2 are LNHDA and SQIVND (reference sequence). This CDR3 region has 14 residues. CDR3 DNA: TGTGCCAGTAGTACGATGAGCTCGAACACTGAAGCTTTCTTT. It translates to CASSTMSSNTEAFF.

This clone was observed a handful of times. The V and J genes are TRBV19 and TRBJ2-2; TRBD2 matches at 7 bases. The CDR3 sequence is 18 residues long. CDR1 is LNHDA, CDR2 SQIVND, per germline (reference sequence). V shed 7 bases, J shed 0 bases, and the junction held 14 bases outside the gene matches. CDR3 sequence reads: CASTKQPGLPSNTGELFF. CDR3 DNA: TGTGCCAGTACCAAGCAACCGGGACTACCCTCGAACACCGGGGAGCTGTTTTTT. Together with reference TRBV19 and TRBJ2-2, the CDR3 gives the full variable domain: DGGITQSPKYLFRKEGQNVTLSCEQNLNHDAMYWYRQDPGQGLRLIYYSQIVNDFQKGDIAEGYSVSREKKESFPLTVTSAQKNPTAFYLCASTKQPGLPSNTGELFFGEGSRLTVL.

The V and J genes are TRBV19 and TRBJ1-2, with a tentative D call TRBD1 (6 bases). Trimming removed 2 bases from V and 5 bases from J, with 9 bases in between. Germline CDR1 is LNHDA and CDR2 is SQIVND (reference sequence). CDR3 length: 13 residues. The CDR3 bases are TGTGCCAGTAGTATATCGGGACAATATGGCTACACCTTC. It yields the protein CASSISGQYGYTF.

The table lists this clone with a few counts. Different DNA sequences within this sample yield the same CDR3. The chain employs TRBV6-5 and TRBJ1-2, with TRBD1 identical over 10 bases. CDR1 is MNHEY and CDR2 is SVGAGI in the germline V gene. V lost 5 bases to trimming and J lost 6 bases; unmatched junction nucleotides: 3. The length of the CDR3 is 13 residues. The CDR3 DNA sequence: TGTGCCAGCAGTAGAGACAGGGGGCATGGCTACACCTTC. Its protein product is CASSRDRGHGYTF.

The chain recombines TRBV9 with TRBJ2-3; a weak D match, TRBD1 (5 bases). Per the germline V gene, CDR1 is SGDLS and CDR2 is YYNGEE. Trimming shortened V by 4 bases and J by 1 base, and 16 bases separated the two germline ends. This CDR3 region has 16 residues. CDR3: CASSPLAGLGTDTQYF. The CDR3, as DNA: TGTGCCAGCAGCCCGTTGGCAGGGCTGGGCACAGATACGCAGTATTTT.

The chain is built from TRBV24-1 and TRBJ2-1; a weak D match, TRBD2 (6 bases). CDR3 size: 13 residues. V gave up 9 bases and J gave up 6 bases, with 14 bases separating them. Germline values: CDR1 KGHDR, CDR2 SFDVKD. The CDR3, as DNA: TGTGCCACCGGGGGGAGTTCCCTCAATGAGCAGTTCTTC. This encodes CATGGSSLNEQFF.

The chain couples TRBV5-1 to TRBJ2-3; maybe TRBD2 (5 bases). Germline CDR1 reads SGHRS; CDR2 reads YFSETQ. Trimming shortened V by 3 bases and J by 2 bases, and 16 bases separated the two germline ends. The CDR3 has 16 amino acids. This CDR3 reads CASSSLGSDYTDTQYF. The CDR3 coding sequence is TGCGCCAGCAGCTCCCTTGGTAGCGACTACACAGATACGCAGTATTTT.

The J gene is TRBJ2-4, the V gene TRBV6-5; tentatively, D is TRBD2 (5 bases). CDR3 length equals 16 residues. CDR1 MNHEY and CDR2 SVGAGI come from the germline V gene. Trimming removed 0 bases at V and 12 bases at J, with 21 bases between. For the CDR3, the DNA is TGTGCCAGCAGTTACTCGAGGGCCGGCATCGGTCGGGATCAGTACTTC. Its protein is CASSYSRAGIGRDQYF.

This clone was detected once. The J gene is TRBJ2-5, the V gene TRBV18; no clear D. The germline gives CDR1 KGHSH, CDR2 LQKENI. CDR3 size: 14 residues. Trimming cost V 4 bases and J 0 bases, with 9 bases left between them. The CDR3 reads CASSLPTYQETQYF. In DNA, the CDR3 is TGTGCCAGCTCACTCCCGACATACCAAGAGACCCAGTACTTC.

The chain carries TRBV5-6 and TRBJ2-3; 8 bases are a match to TRBD2. The CDR3 is 18 amino acids. J lost 3 bases, V lost 4 bases, and 16 bases had no gene match. CDR1 is SGHDT and CDR2 is YYEEEE in the germline V gene. The CDR3 coding sequence is TGTGCCAGCAGCGGGGGACTAGGGAACTACGGAACTACAGATACGCAGTATTTT. The encoded protein is CASSGGLGNYGTTDTQYF.

V is TRBV18 and J is TRBJ2-3, with a tentative D call TRBD1 (6 bases). CDR1 is KGHSH and CDR2 is LQKENI in the germline V gene. The CDR3 is made up of 18 amino acids. The ends were cut back, 0 bases at V and 5 bases at J, with 21 bases in the middle. In DNA form, the CDR3 reads TGTGCCAGCTCACCACCGGGGGCAGTAATCGAAATGGGAGATACGCAGTATTTT. Translation: CASSPPGAVIEMGDTQYF.

The genes are TRBV6-5 and TRBJ1-1; D might be TRBD1 (5 bases). Deletions cut 7 bases from V and 1 base from J, with 16 bases between. Germline CDR1 is MNHEY and CDR2 is SVGAGI. The CDR3 spans 15 residues. CDR3 amino acids: CASNPGGAANTEAFF. The CDR3 DNA is TGTGCCAGCAATCCCGGAGGGGCCGCGAACACTGAAGCTTTCTTT.

The CDR3 reads CAWIIDRGQVGTEAFF. In DNA form, the CDR3 reads TGTGCCTGGATCATCGACAGGGGGCAGGTTGGCACTGAAGCTTTCTTT. This chain links TRBV30 with TRBJ1-1; 10 bases align to TRBD1. With V trimmed by 4 bases and J by 4 bases, 12 bases remained unmatched. Germline V CDR1 and CDR2: GTSNPN, SVGIG (reference sequence). The CDR3 covers 16 residues.

This sequence joins TRBV6-2 or TRBV6-3 and TRBJ2-7; no clear D gene. V shed 7 bases and J shed 2 bases, with 18 bases lying between them. CDR3 length: 15 amino acids. Germline-derived CDR1 and CDR2 are MNHEY and SVGEGT. The CDR3 here is CASTPQLNAAYEQYF. The CDR3 DNA reads TGTGCCAGCACCCCCCAACTCAACGCTGCCTACGAGCAGTACTTC.

The genes are TRBV5-1 and TRBJ2-7, with 7 nucleotides matching TRBD2. The V gene's germline CDR1 is SGHRS and CDR2 YFSETQ. The trim removed 4 bases at V and 2 bases at J, leaving 6 bases unmatched. The CDR3 has 14 amino acids. CDR3 coding DNA: TGCGCCAGCAGCCGTAGCGGGCTAACCTACGAGCAGTACTTC. This translates into CASSRSGLTYEQYF.